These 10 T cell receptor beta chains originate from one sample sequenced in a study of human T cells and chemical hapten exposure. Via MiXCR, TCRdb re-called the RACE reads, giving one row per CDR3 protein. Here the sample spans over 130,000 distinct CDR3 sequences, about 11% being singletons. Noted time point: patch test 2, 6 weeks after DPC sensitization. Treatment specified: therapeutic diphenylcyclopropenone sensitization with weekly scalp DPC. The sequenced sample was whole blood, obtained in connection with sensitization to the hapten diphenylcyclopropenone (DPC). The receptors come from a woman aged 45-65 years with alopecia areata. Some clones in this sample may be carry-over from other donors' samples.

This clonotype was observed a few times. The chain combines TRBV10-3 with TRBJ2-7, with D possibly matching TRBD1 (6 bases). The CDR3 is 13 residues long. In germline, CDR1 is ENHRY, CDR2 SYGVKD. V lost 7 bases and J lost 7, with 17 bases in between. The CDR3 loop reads CAINGQPTGEQYF. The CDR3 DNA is TGTGCCATCAATGGACAGCCTACGGGGGAGCAGTACTTC.

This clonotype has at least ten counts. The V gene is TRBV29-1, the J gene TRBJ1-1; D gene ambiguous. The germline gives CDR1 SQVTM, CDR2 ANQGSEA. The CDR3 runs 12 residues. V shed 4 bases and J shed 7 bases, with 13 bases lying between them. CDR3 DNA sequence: TGCAGCGTTGCTGAGGGAAAGGGTGAAGCTTTCTTT. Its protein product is CSVAEGKGEAFF.

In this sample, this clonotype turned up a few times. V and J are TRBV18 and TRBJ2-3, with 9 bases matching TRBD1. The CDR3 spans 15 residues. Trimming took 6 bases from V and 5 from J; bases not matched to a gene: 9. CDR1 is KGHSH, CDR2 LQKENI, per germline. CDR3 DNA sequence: TGTGCCAGCTCCTCCGGACAGGGGATAATAGATACGCAGTATTTT. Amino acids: CASSSGQGIIDTQYF.

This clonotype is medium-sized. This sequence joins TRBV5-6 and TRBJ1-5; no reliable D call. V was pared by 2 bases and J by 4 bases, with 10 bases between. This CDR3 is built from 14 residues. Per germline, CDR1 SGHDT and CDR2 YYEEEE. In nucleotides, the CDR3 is TGTGCCAGCAGCTTTAGGACCGCGAATCAGCCCCAGCATTTT. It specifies CASSFRTANQPQHF.

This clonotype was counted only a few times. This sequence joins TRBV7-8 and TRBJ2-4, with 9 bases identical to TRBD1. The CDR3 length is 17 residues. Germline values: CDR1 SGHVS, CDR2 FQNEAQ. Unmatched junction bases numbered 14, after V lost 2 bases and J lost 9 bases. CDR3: CASSLQKSGQGFSIQYF. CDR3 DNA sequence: TGTGCCAGCAGCTTACAGAAGTCTGGACAGGGGTTTAGCATTCAGTACTTC.

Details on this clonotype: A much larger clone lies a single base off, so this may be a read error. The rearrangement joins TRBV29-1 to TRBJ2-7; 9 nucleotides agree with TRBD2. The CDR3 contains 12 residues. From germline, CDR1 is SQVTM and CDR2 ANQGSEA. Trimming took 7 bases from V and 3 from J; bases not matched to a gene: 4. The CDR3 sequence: CSARTSVYEQYF. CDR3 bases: TGCAGCGCCCGGACTAGCGTCTACGAGCAGTACTTC.

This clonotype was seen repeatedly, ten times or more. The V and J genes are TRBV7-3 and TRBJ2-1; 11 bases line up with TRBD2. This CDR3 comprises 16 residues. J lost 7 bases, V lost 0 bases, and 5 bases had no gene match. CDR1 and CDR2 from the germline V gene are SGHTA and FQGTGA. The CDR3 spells CASSLTSGRAGNEQFF. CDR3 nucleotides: TGTGCCAGCAGCTTAACTAGCGGGAGGGCGGGAAATGAGCAGTTCTTC.

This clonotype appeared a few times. This CDR3 reads CASSQGNGRSSYEQYF. CDR3 bases: TGTGCCAGCAGCCAAGGCAACGGGAGGAGCTCCTACGAGCAGTACTTC. This sequence joins TRBV4-2 and TRBJ2-7; 7 bases align to TRBD2. The length of the CDR3 is 16 residues. From germline, CDR1 is LGHNA and CDR2 YNFKEQ. V was clipped by 1 base and J by 0 bases; unmatched bases: 6.

Written as DNA, the CDR3 is TGTGCCAGCTCACCACCCTGGACAGATGGAGGCTACACCTTC. Translating it yields CASSPPWTDGGYTF. The chain employs TRBV18 and TRBJ1-2; the D gene is possibly TRBD1 (6 bases). The CDR3 sequence is 14 residues long. Trimming removed 0 bases from V and 8 bases from J, with 13 bases in between. Germline values: CDR1 KGHSH, CDR2 LQKENI.

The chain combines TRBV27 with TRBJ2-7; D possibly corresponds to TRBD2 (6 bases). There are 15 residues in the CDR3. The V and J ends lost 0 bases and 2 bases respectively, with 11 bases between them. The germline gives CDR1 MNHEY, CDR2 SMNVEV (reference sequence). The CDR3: CASSLSWPGAYEQYF. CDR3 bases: TGTGCCAGCAGTTTATCGTGGCCGGGGGCCTACGAGCAGTACTTC.